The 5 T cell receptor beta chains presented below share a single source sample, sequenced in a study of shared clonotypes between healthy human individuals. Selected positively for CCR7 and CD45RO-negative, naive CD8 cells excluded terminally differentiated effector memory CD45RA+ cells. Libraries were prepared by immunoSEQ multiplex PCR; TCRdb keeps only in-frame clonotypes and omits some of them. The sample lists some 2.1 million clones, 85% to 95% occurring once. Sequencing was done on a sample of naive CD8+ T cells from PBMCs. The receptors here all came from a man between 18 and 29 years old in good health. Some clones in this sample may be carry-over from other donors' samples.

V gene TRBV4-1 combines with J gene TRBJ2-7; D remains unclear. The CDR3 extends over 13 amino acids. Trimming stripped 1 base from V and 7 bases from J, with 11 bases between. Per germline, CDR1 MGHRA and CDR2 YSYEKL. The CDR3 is CASSQVGAEEQYF. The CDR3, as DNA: TGCGCCAGCAGCCAAGTAGGTGCTGAGGAGCAGTACTTC.

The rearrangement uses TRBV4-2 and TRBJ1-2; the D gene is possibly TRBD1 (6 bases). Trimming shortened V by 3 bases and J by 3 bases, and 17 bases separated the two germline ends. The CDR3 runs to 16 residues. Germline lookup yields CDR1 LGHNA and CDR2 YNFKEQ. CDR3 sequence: CASSQDPGQGYYGYTF. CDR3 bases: TGTGCCAGCAGCCAGGATCCGGGACAAGGATACTATGGCTACACCTTC.

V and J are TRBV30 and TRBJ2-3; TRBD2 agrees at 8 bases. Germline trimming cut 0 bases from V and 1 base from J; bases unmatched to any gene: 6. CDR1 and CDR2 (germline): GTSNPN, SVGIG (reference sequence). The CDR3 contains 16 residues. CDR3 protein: CAWSVGVAGRTDTQYF. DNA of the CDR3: TGTGCCTGGAGTGTGGGGGTAGCGGGACGCACAGATACGCAGTATTTT.

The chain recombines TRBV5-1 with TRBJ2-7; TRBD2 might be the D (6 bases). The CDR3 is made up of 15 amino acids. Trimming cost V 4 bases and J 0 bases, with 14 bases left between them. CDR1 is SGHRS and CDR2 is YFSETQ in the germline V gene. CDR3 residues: CASSPTWGGSYEQYF. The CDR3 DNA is TGCGCCAGCAGCCCTACCTGGGGAGGCTCCTACGAGCAGTACTTC.

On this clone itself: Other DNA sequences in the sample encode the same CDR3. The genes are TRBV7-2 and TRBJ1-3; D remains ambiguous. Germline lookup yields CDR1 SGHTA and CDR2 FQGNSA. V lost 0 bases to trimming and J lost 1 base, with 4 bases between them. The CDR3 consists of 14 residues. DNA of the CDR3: TGTGCCAGCAGCTTAGCCGGTTCTGGAAACACCATATATTTT. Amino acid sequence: CASSLAGSGNTIYF.